This record covers a single TCR beta chain. This CDR3 is 16 amino acids long. Per germline, CDR1 SEHNR and CDR2 FQNEAQ (reference sequence). After removal of 5 bases from V and 11 bases from J, the junction contained 17 bases not matched to a gene. Clones were read by immunoSEQ multiplex PCR, and TCRdb kept only the in-frame ones, dropping some. The sample consists of 150,000 to 200,000 clones, roughly 87% of them appearing once. The data belong to a study of blood T cell repertoires in COVID-19. Looking at the study overall: PBMCs, B-cell-depleted T cells, or T cells provided the cDNA or gDNA that made up the material.

The sequencing sample was made of peripheral blood. The J gene is TRBJ2-1, the V gene TRBV7-9, with 8 bases fitting TRBD2. This sequence was found in a woman in her 70s with acute or convalescent COVID-19. The CDR3 protein is CASSPRGGVPSGQQFF. For the CDR3, the DNA is TGTGCCAGCAGCCCCCGTGGGGGAGTACCTAGCGGGCAGCAGTTCTTC.